This T cell receptor (beta chain) was sequenced for a study of CD8+ T cells in alopecia areata. Study-level findings and limits: Persistence of many expanded lesional clones was seen in scalp and blood during tofacitinib. Uncertainty remains about how baseline CD8+ expansion links to response, with one nonresponder.

About this clone itself: Its antigen remains unidentified.

Extracted RNA was reverse transcribed, and the resulting cDNA served as sequencing template. The table came from immunoSEQ multiplex PCR; TCRdb's copy has only in-frame clones and leaves some out. The sample contains about 120,000 clones, less than 60% of which appear only once. Treatment indicated: oral pan-JAK inhibitor, 5-10 mg twice daily. The TCR comes from a human donor with alopecia areata. Sequencing used CD4+ T cells sorted from blood, obtained at week 24, from a patient treated with tofacitinib.

In DNA form, the CDR3 reads TGTGCCAGCATAAAGTCCCGGGCGAACACCGGGGAGCTGTTTTTT. As protein: CASIKSRANTGELFF. V and J are TRBV7-9 and TRBJ2-2; D is uncertain. V lost 7 bases, J lost 0 bases, and 12 bases lay in between. This CDR3 comprises 15 residues. Germline V gives CDR1 SEHNR, CDR2 FQNEAQ (reference sequence).